Shown below are 7 T cell receptor beta chains from a single sample sequenced in a study of molecular identifiers for immune sequencing clone quantification. Via MiXCR, TCRdb re-called the PCR reads, giving one row per CDR3 protein. The sample includes fewer than 45,000 distinct CDR3 sequences, under 20% seen only once; the top ten take approximately 1%. Sequenced sample: naive CD8+ T cells from blood, with Jurkat cell RNA spiked in. Subset noted: FACS-sorted CD8+CD4-CCR7+CD45RA+ naive T cells. The receptors shown here come from a human donor in good health. Some libraries in this study had Jurkat cell RNA spiked in.

This clonotype was counted many times. The chain joins TRBV11-2 to TRBJ1-1; D perhaps matches TRBD1 (6 bases). The CDR3 sequence is 13 residues long. Trimming left V 5 bases short and J 1 base short, with 8 bases between. Germline V gene data show CDR1 as SGHAT and CDR2 as FQNNGV. The CDR3 protein is CASSTRGNTEAFF. CDR3 bases: TGTGCCAGCAGCACCAGGGGGAACACTGAAGCTTTCTTT.

In this sample, this clonotype turned up many times. V gene TRBV29-1 combines with J gene TRBJ2-3; 9 nucleotides line up with TRBD1. The CDR3 is 13 residues long. Germline V gene data show CDR1 as SQVTM and CDR2 as ANQGSEA. J lost 3 bases, V lost 4 bases, and 2 bases had no gene match. CDR3 amino acids: CSVVGQGTDTQYF. The CDR3 DNA sequence: TGCAGCGTTGTTGGACAGGGGACAGATACGCAGTATTTT.

This clonotype showed up many times. V gene TRBV5-1 combines with J gene TRBJ2-2, with D perhaps TRBD2 (5 bases). The ends were cut back, 4 bases at V and 5 bases at J, with 9 bases in the middle. This CDR3 spans 13 amino acids. The germline CDR1 and CDR2 sequences are SGHRS and YFSETQ. CDR3 coding DNA: TGCGCCAGCAGCCCGGAGGTTACCGGGGAGCTGTTTTTT. It specifies CASSPEVTGELFF.

This clonotype was recorded a few times. This sequence joins TRBV7-9 and TRBJ2-2, with D unresolved. CDR3 length: 16 residues. Trimming left V 5 bases short and J 4 bases short, with 17 bases between. CDR1 is SEHNR, CDR2 FQNEAQ, per germline (reference sequence). CDR3 nucleotides: TGTGCCAGCAGCATAAGCCTCCCCGCCGGCACCGGGGAGCTGTTTTTT. Protein product: CASSISLPAGTGELFF. Supplemented by reference TRBV7-9 and TRBJ2-2, the full variable domain reads DTGVSQNPRHKITKRGQNVTFRCDPISEHNRLYWYRQTLGQGPEFLTYFQNEAQLEKSRLLSDRFSAERPKGSFSTLEIQRTEQGDSAMYLCASSISLPAGTGELFFGEGSRLTVL.

As to this clonotype: Given a much more abundant clone one base away, this may be a read error. This chain links TRBV30 with TRBJ2-1, with 7 bases lining up with TRBD1. The V gene's germline CDR1 is GTSNPN and CDR2 SVGIG (reference sequence). The CDR3 spans 14 residues. In DNA form, the CDR3 reads TGTGCCTGGGACAGGGTAGGTTCCTACAATGAGCGGTTCTTC. Amino acid sequence: CAWDRVGSYNERFF. Full variable domain (missing parts from reference TRBV30 and TRBJ2-1): SQTIHQWPATLVQPVGSPLSLECTVEGTSNPNLYWYRQAAGRGLQLLFYSVGIGQISSEVPQNLSASRPQDRQFILSSKKLLLSDSGFYLCAWDRVGSYNERFFGPGTRLTVL.

This clonotype was observed many times. The V call is TRBV24-1, the J call TRBJ2-1; TRBD1 matches at 9 bases. J lost 5 bases, V lost 8 bases, and 9 bases had no gene match. CDR1 KGHDR and CDR2 SFDVKD come from the germline V gene. The CDR3 consists of 15 residues. The CDR3 DNA is TGTGCCACCACGACGAAGGACAGGGGCGACAATGAGCAGTTCTTC. This gives the protein CATTTKDRGDNEQFF.

This clonotype came up many times. The chain recombines TRBV7-2 with TRBJ1-3; D perhaps matches TRBD1 (6 bases). The CDR3 is 13 amino acids. Per germline, CDR1 SGHTA and CDR2 FQGNSA. The V end lost 4 bases, the J end lost 3 bases, and 7 bases lay between the germline ends. The CDR3 loop is CASSWGLGNTIYF. Here the CDR3 DNA reads TGTGCCAGCAGCTGGGGGCTTGGAAACACCATATATTTT.